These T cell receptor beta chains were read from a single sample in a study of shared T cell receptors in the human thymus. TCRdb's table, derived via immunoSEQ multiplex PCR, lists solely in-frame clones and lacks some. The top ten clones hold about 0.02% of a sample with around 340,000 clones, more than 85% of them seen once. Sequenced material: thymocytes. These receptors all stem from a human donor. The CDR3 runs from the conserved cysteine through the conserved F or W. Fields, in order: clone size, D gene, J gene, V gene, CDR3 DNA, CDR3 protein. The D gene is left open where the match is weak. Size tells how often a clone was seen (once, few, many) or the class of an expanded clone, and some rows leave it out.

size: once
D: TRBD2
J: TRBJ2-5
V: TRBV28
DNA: TGTGCCAGCAGTTCTCACGTAGCGGGAGTTGCCCGTATGGCCCAGTACTTC
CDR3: CASSSHVAGVARMAQYF

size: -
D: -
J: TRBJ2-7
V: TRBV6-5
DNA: TGTGCCAGCAGTTACACTCGACAGGTCTACGAGCAGTACTTC
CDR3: CASSYTRQVYEQYF

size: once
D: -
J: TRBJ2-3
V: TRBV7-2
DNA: TGTGCCAGCAGCCCCAAGTTGAATACGCAGTATTTT
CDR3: CASSPKLNTQYF

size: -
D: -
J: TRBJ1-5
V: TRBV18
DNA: TGTGCCAGCTCCCGAAAGAGGGGCGTCGATAGCAATCAGCCCCAGCATTTT
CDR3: CASSRKRGVDSNQPQHF

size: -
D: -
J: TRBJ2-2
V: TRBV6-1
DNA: TGTGCCAGCAGCGTTCCAGAGGAGCTGTTTTTT
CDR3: CASSVPEELFF

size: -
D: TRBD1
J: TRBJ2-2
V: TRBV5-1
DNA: TGCGCCAGCAGCCCAGGGGGTGCGAACACCGGGGAGCTGTTTTTT
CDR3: CASSPGGANTGELFF

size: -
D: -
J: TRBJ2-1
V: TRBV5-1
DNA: TGCGCCAGCAGCCAAGCTAGGCTGCCGTACAATGAGCAGTTCTTC
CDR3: CASSQARLPYNEQFF

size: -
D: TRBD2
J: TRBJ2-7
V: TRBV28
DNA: TGTGCCAGCAGTTTGCACAGGAGATCCCCTACTAGCGGGAGGGCCTACGAGCAGTACTTC
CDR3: CASSLHRRSPTSGRAYEQYF

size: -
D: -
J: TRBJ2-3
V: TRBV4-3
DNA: TGCGCCAGCAGCCAACCATTAACTACACCTAGCACAGATACGCAGTATTTT
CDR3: CASSQPLTTPSTDTQYF

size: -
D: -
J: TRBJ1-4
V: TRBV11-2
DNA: TGTGCCAGCAGTCCAGGGGTGAATGAAAAACTGTTTTTT
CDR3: CASSPGVNEKLFF

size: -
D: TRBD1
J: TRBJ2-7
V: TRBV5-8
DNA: TGTGCCAGCAGCTTACGGACAGGGATGGGCGAGCAGTACTTC
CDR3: CASSLRTGMGEQYF

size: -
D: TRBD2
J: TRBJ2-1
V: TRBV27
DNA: TGTGCCAGCAGTCCCCGCTGGTTAGCGGGTTACAATGAGCAGTTCTTC
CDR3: CASSPRWLAGYNEQFF

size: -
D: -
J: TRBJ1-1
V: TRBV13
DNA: TGTGCCAGCAGCTTAGGAAGGAGTGACACTGAAGCTTTCTTT
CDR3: CASSLGRSDTEAFF

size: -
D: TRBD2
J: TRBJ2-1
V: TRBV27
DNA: TGTGCCAGCAGTCGACTAGCGGGGGACAATGAGCAGTTCTTC
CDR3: CASSRLAGDNEQFF

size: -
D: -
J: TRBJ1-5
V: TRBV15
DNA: TGTGCCACCAGCAGAGATTTCCTGCCCTCATGGCCGGCCCAGCATTTT
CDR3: CATSRDFLPSWPAQHF

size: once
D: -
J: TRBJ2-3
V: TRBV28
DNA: TGTGCCAGCCAAACAGCAGATACGCAGTATTTT
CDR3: CASQTADTQYF

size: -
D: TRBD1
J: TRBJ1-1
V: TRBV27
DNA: TGTGCCAGCAGTTCAGGACAGGTACGAACTTTCTTT
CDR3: CASSSGQVRTFF

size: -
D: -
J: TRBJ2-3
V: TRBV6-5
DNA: TGTGCCAGCAGTTATGAGCGGTTGGGGGATACGCAGTATTTT
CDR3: CASSYERLGDTQYF

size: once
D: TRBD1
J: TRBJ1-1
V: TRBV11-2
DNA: TGTGCCAGCAGCTTAGTCCTCAAGACAGGGAGAACTGAAGCTTTCTTT
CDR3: CASSLVLKTGRTEAFF

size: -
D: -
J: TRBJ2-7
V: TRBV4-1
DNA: TGCGCCAGCAGCCAAGTTCATCACCTCACGGCACCATACGAGCAGTACTTC
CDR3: CASSQVHHLTAPYEQYF

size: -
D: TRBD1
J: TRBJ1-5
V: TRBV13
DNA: TGTGCCAGCAGCTTAGGCCAGGGACAGGGGGGGAATCAGCCCCAGCATTTT
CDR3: CASSLGQGQGGNQPQHF